This is a list of T cell receptor beta chains from one sample in a study of control samples from healthy donors and cancer patients. Data came from immunoSEQ multiplex PCR; TCRdb stores just in-frame clones and leaves some out. Among around 100,000 clones listed, about 88% were seen once. The sequenced material came from blood. The receptors here all came from a woman aged 50 to 60 in good health. The CDR3 runs from the conserved cysteine through the conserved F or W. The D gene is left open where the match is weak. Size is omitted from some rows. Given values are once, few, many or a class for expanded clones.

clone size	D gene	CDR3 length	V gene	J gene	CDR3 DNA	CDR3 protein
-	-	17	TRBV27	TRBJ2-2	TGTGCCAGCAGTTTATGGGTAGGGGTCGGTTGGACCGGGGAGCTGTTTTTT	CASSLWVGVGWTGELFF
-	-	16	TRBV19	TRBJ1-5	TGTGCCAGTAGTATTTCGGGGTCAGGGGCATTACAGCCCCAGCATTTT	CASSISGSGALQPQHF
-	TRBD2	14	TRBV7-2	TRBJ2-1	TGTGCCAGCAGCTTAGTAGTTACTAGCGGTGAGCAGTTCTTC	CASSLVVTSGEQFF
-	TRBD2	18	TRBV7-3	TRBJ2-3	TGTGCCAGCAGCTTAACCGCGGGAGGAGGAGTCAGCACAGATACGCAGTATTTT	CASSLTAGGGVSTDTQYF
-	-	13	TRBV18	TRBJ1-5	TGTGCCAGCTCACCAGGGGTCTATCAGCCCCAGCATTTT	CASSPGVYQPQHF
-	-	14	TRBV13	TRBJ2-7	TGTGCCAGCAGCTTAGGGGAGCGCTCCTACGAGCAGTACTTC	CASSLGERSYEQYF
-	-	13	TRBV27	TRBJ1-2	TGTGCCAGCAGCCCGGAGGGCCACTATGGCTACACCTTC	CASSPEGHYGYTF
-	-	12	TRBV5-1	TRBJ2-7	TGCGCCAGCAGCCCCGGTACCTACGAGCAGTACTTC	CASSPGTYEQYF
once	-	17	TRBV4-1	TRBJ2-2	TGCGCCAGCAGCCAAGATGAGGTGGGTTTGATCGCCGGGGAGCTGTTTTTT	CASSQDEVGLIAGELFF
-	-	16	TRBV5-1	TRBJ1-2	TGCGCCAGCAGCTTGGATGGACGCTCGGATCACTATGGCTACACCTTC	CASSLDGRSDHYGYTF
-	-	15	TRBV18	TRBJ2-4	TGTGCCAGCTCACCACGGGAGGGGGCTCCAAACATTCAGTACTTC	CASSPREGAPNIQYF
-	TRBD1	15	TRBV18	TRBJ1-3	TGTGCCAGCTCACCATCAGGGGGCGCGGGAAACACCATATATTTT	CASSPSGGAGNTIYF
-	-	15	TRBV6-4	TRBJ2-1	TGTGCCAGCAGTGAGGGACGGGACTCCTACAATGAGCAGTTCTTC	CASSEGRDSYNEQFF
-	-	14	TRBV4-1	TRBJ1-1	TGCGCCAGCAGCCAAGATCCGGGGGTCACTGAAGCTTTCTTT	CASSQDPGVTEAFF
-	TRBD1	13	TRBV4-1	TRBJ2-7	TGCGCCAGCAGTAGGGGGACAGGGAACGAGCAGTACTTC	CASSRGTGNEQYF
-	TRBD2	12	TRBV29-1	TRBJ2-5	TGCAGCGTGGCAGCGGGGGGTCTCACCCAGTACTTC	CSVAAGGLTQYF
-	-	16	TRBV6-5	TRBJ2-2	TGTGCCAGCAGTTTCCGGACTGGGGCGAACACCGGGGAGCTGTTTTTT	CASSFRTGANTGELFF
-	-	15	TRBV6-6	TRBJ1-1	TGTGCCAGCAGCCTCCCCAGCCCTGGGGCCACTGAAGCTTTCTTT	CASSLPSPGATEAFF
-	-	14	TRBV12-5	TRBJ2-7	TGTGCTAGTGGTTTAGGACACCTATCCTACGAGCAGTACTTC	CASGLGHLSYEQYF
-	-	13	TRBV29-1	TRBJ1-1	TGCAGCGCCCAGGGGACCATGAACACTGAAGCTTTCTTT	CSAQGTMNTEAFF
few	-	16	TRBV6-5	TRBJ1-5	TGTGCCAGCAGTTACTCGGTACAGGGTACCGATCAGCCCCAGCATTTT	CASSYSVQGTDQPQHF
-	TRBD1	16	TRBV5-6	TRBJ2-5	TGTGCCAGCAGCACCCTGGGACAGGGGGTGAGGGAGACCCAGTACTTC	CASSTLGQGVRETQYF
-	-	15	TRBV10-3	TRBJ2-1	TGTGCCATCAGTGAGCGGCGGGCGCTTTACAATGAGCAGTTCTTC	CAISERRALYNEQFF
-	-	12	TRBV29-1	TRBJ1-3	TGCAGCGTTCTGGAGCCTGGAAACACCATATATTTT	CSVLEPGNTIYF
-	-	12	TRBV27	TRBJ1-6	TGTGCCAGCAGTTTTCCCCGTATGGCCCTCCACTTT	CASSFPRMALHF
-	-	13	TRBV14	TRBJ2-1	TGTGCCAGCAGCCAGTATCTGTACAATGAGCAGTTCTTC	CASSQYLYNEQFF
-	-	14	TRBV13	TRBJ2-5	TGTGCCAGCAGCTTATTCTACCCACAAGAGACCCAGTACTTC	CASSLFYPQETQYF